These 28 T cell receptor beta chains came from one sample sequenced in a study of beta chain features in type 1 diabetes. Overall study results and limits: Across all four CD4+ subsets, people with type 1 diabetes showed modestly shorter TCRB CDR3s.

For these receptors, no antigen is known. The isolated RNA, all of it, was reverse transcribed, so expressed TCRB transcripts were what got sequenced. Measured with immunoSEQ multiplex PCR; TCRdb has only the in-frame clones, and not every one. The top ten hold 0.13% of the sample, which has roughly 47,000 clones, around 45% seen once. Sequenced material: stem cell memory CD4+ T cells from blood. The source of these receptors is a man aged 25 to 45 with type 1 diabetes.

The rearrangement joins TRBV28 to TRBJ1-2; D is perhaps TRBD1 (6 bases). Germline loops: CDR1 MDHEN, CDR2 SYDVKM. V lost 7 bases and J lost 8, with 14 bases in between. The CDR3 spans 12 residues. The CDR3 here is CASKQGSRGYTF. CDR3 DNA sequence: TGTGCCAGCAAGCAGGGGAGTAGGGGCTACACCTTC.

This clone has just a few counts. This chain links TRBV28 with TRBJ1-3; 7 bases fit TRBD1. V lost 6 bases and J lost 0; bases outside the gene matches: 5. The CDR3 consists of 15 residues. CDR1 is MDHEN and CDR2 is SYDVKM in the germline V gene. In DNA form, the CDR3 reads TGTGCCAGCAGAGGTGGGACAGCCTCTGGAAACACCATATATTTT. It specifies CASRGGTASGNTIYF.

V is TRBV9 and J is TRBJ1-2, with 9 bases that match TRBD1. Germline assignment: CDR1 SGDLS and CDR2 YYNGEE. This CDR3 comprises 16 residues. J gave up 7 bases and V 4 bases, and 14 bases lay outside the gene matches. The CDR3, as DNA: TGTGCCAGCAGCATCGGACAGGGGACGGGGGGTGTTGGCTACACCTTC. Its translation is CASSIGQGTGGVGYTF.

The chain recombines TRBV5-1 with TRBJ1-2, with a weak D call TRBD1 (5 bases). Trimming removed 4 bases at V and 6 bases at J, with 13 bases between. The CDR3 is made up of 13 amino acids. In germline, CDR1 is SGHRS, CDR2 YFSETQ. CDR3 sequence: CASSPGQTDGYTF. CDR3 nucleotides: TGCGCCAGCAGCCCTGGACAAACGGATGGCTACACCTTC.

This sequence joins TRBV11-2 and TRBJ1-2; 9 positions agree with TRBD1. Looked up from germline, CDR1 is SGHAT and CDR2 is FQNNGV. The CDR3 covers 14 residues. Losses at the gene ends were 5 bases for V and 4 bases for J; bases not matched to a gene: 5. The CDR3 coding sequence is TGTGCCAGCAGCAGGGGACAGGGAGCCTATGGCTACACCTTC. It translates to CASSRGQGAYGYTF.

The V call is TRBV7-2, the J call TRBJ1-2, with 7 bases matching TRBD1. The V segment lost 2 bases and the J segment 6 bases; nucleotides outside the gene matches: 9. CDR3 length: 15 residues. The germline gives CDR1 SGHTA, CDR2 FQGNSA. Written as DNA, the CDR3 is TGTGCCAGCAGCTTACTCACCGGGACAGAGAATGGCTACACCTTC. It specifies CASSLLTGTENGYTF.

V gene TRBV28 combines with J gene TRBJ2-7, with a possible D match to TRBD2 (5 bases). Trimming stripped 6 bases from V and 3 bases from J, with 15 bases between. The CDR3 spans 14 residues. Germline V gene data show CDR1 as MDHEN and CDR2 as SYDVKM. The CDR3 nucleotides are TGTGCCAGCAGCTCCCCCCGGAGGCGCTACGAGCAGTACTTC. This sequence encodes CASSSPRRRYEQYF.

The chain combines TRBV2 with TRBJ2-7, with a possible D match to TRBD2 (5 bases). Germline assignment: CDR1 SNHLY and CDR2 FYNNEI. The CDR3 covers 13 residues. V dropped 5 bases and J dropped 2 bases, with 10 bases sitting between them. CDR3 residues: CASSPDWAYEQYF. The DNA of the CDR3 is TGTGCCAGCAGTCCGGACTGGGCCTACGAGCAGTACTTC.

The chain carries TRBV15 and TRBJ2-3; D is unclear. The CDR3 length is 14 residues. Germline lookup yields CDR1 LNHNV and CDR2 YYDKDF (reference sequence). V gave up 4 bases and J gave up 2 bases, with 10 bases separating them. CDR3 coding DNA: TGTGCCACCAGCATGGGCAGGTCCACAGATACGCAGTATTTT. Translating gives CATSMGRSTDTQYF. Full variable domain (remainder filled in from reference TRBV15 and TRBJ2-3): DAMVIQNPRYQVTQFGKPVTLSCSQTLNHNVMYWYQQKSSQAPKLLFHYYDKDFNNEADTPDNFQSRRPNTSFCFLDIRSPGLGDTAMYLCATSMGRSTDTQYFGPGTRLTVL.

For the CDR3, the DNA is TGTGCCAGCAGCTTAGCCCTCGGGACTAGCGGGATGGGAGATACGCAGTATTTT. Translated, it gives CASSLALGTSGMGDTQYF. The chain carries TRBV7-8 and TRBJ2-3; 13 bases map to TRBD2. This CDR3 region has 18 residues. V gave up 0 bases and J gave up 5 bases; unmatched junction bases: 8. Germline V CDR1 and CDR2: SGHVS, FQNEAQ.

This clone was counted a single time. This chain links TRBV5-1 with TRBJ2-7, with D perhaps matching TRBD2 (5 bases). The CDR3 is 15 amino acids. Looked up from germline, CDR1 is SGHRS and CDR2 is YFSETQ. The ends were cut back, 0 bases at V and 6 bases at J, with 16 bases in the middle. CDR3 residues: CASSLGGGSVLEQYF. The CDR3 DNA is TGCGCCAGCAGCTTGGGAGGCGGTAGCGTTCTCGAGCAGTACTTC.

V is TRBV27 and J is TRBJ2-3; 13 positions match TRBD2. With V trimmed by 5 bases and J by 7 bases, 9 bases remained unmatched. The germline V gene encodes CDR1 MNHEY and CDR2 SMNVEV (reference sequence). CDR3 length equals 16 residues. Here the CDR3 reads CASSLRTSGGFYTQYF. The CDR3 DNA sequence: TGTGCCAGCAGTCTGCGGACTAGCGGGGGATTCTATACGCAGTATTTT.

This sequence joins TRBV4-2 and TRBJ2-7, with 9 bases lining up with TRBD2. Germline values: CDR1 LGHNA, CDR2 YNFKEQ. The J segment lost 2 bases and the V segment lost 0 bases, leaving 8 bases of the junction unmatched. The CDR3 is 17 residues long. The CDR3 nucleotides read TGTGCCAGCAGCCAAGAATGGAAACAGCGGGAGGCCTACGAGCAGTACTTC. Encoded protein: CASSQEWKQREAYEQYF.

The chain links TRBV15 to TRBJ2-5; 7 bases match TRBD2. The V segment lost 3 bases and the J segment 4 bases; nucleotides outside the gene matches: 5. CDR1 is LNHNV and CDR2 is YYDKDF in the germline V gene (reference sequence). The CDR3 length is 14 residues. The CDR3 protein is CATSSGGTVETQYF. The CDR3, as DNA: TGTGCCACCAGCAGCGGGGGGACCGTAGAGACCCAGTACTTC.

This clone was detected only once. This chain connects TRBV19 to TRBJ2-7; D is possibly TRBD2 (6 bases). From germline, CDR1 is LNHDA and CDR2 SQIVND (reference sequence). Trimming took off 5 bases at V and 3 bases at J, with 17 bases between the two ends. This CDR3 is built from 15 residues. The CDR3 DNA sequence: TGTGCCAGTAGTCATACGGACACGGGGGTCTACGAGCAGTACTTC. Encoded protein: CASSHTDTGVYEQYF.

J is TRBJ2-7 and V is TRBV4-3, with 7 bases that match TRBD2. The germline CDR1 and CDR2 sequences are LGHNA and YSLEER. Germline trimming cut 2 bases from V and 2 bases from J; bases unmatched to any gene: 12. CDR3 size: 17 residues. DNA for the CDR3: TGCGCCAGCAGCCAAAGTCTCCCACGGCGGGAGACCTACGAGCAGTACTTC. Its translation is CASSQSLPRRETYEQYF.

The J gene is TRBJ2-1, the V gene TRBV9; 11 bases line up with TRBD2. CDR3 size: 16 residues. The germline CDR1 and CDR2 sequences are SGDLS and YYNGEE. Trimming took 2 bases from V and 7 from J; bases not matched to a gene: 8. CDR3 amino acids: CASSVQLAGVLNEQFF. Written as DNA, the CDR3 is TGTGCCAGCAGCGTCCAACTAGCGGGAGTTCTTAATGAGCAGTTCTTC.

About this clone itself: This same CDR3 is encoded by further DNA sequences in the sample. The chain recombines TRBV7-2 with TRBJ2-1, with D possibly matching TRBD1 (5 bases). The CDR3 has 14 amino acids. Germline CDR1 and CDR2: SGHTA and FQGNSA. V was pared by 5 bases and J by 2 bases, with 10 bases between. The CDR3: CASSPGSAYNEQFF. CDR3 sequence (DNA): TGTGCCAGCAGCCCAGGGTCCGCCTACAATGAGCAGTTCTTC.

This chain uses TRBV6-1 with TRBJ2-1; 11 nucleotides line up with TRBD2. CDR3 length: 15 amino acids. Germline CDR1 reads MNHNS; CDR2 reads SASEGT. V shed 5 bases and J 8 bases; nucleotides not matched to a gene: 8. CDR3 in amino acids: CASSLAGGSWDEQFF. CDR3 DNA sequence: TGTGCCAGCAGTTTAGCGGGAGGGAGTTGGGATGAGCAGTTCTTC.

The V and J genes are TRBV5-6 and TRBJ2-1; the match to TRBD2 covers 8 bases. The V gene's germline CDR1 is SGHDT and CDR2 YYEEEE. The CDR3 runs 13 residues. V lost 4 bases to trimming and J lost 4 bases; unmatched junction nucleotides: 1. In DNA form, the CDR3 reads TGTGCCAGCAGCCGGGGGGGTTACAATGAGCAGTTCTTC. Amino acid sequence: CASSRGGYNEQFF.

This clone appeared a single time. The junction differs from germline at one of its ends, possibly a read error. This chain's CDR3 is CASSYPSGQLLF. CDR3 DNA sequence: TGTGCCAGCAGTTACCCCTCGGGACAGCTCCTCTTC. This chain links TRBV6-5 with TRBJ2-1; 7 nucleotides line up with TRBD1. This CDR3 has 12 amino acids. Germline-derived CDR1 and CDR2 are MNHEY and SVGAGI.

The gene calls are TRBV20-1 and TRBJ2-3; TRBD2 might be the D (5 bases). Trimming removed 6 bases from V and 4 bases from J, with 8 bases in between. The CDR3 covers 11 residues. From germline, CDR1 is DFQATT and CDR2 SNEGSKA (reference sequence). Here the CDR3 DNA reads TGCAGTGCCGGACTTTCAGATACGCAGTATTTT. It translates to CSAGLSDTQYF.

The genes are TRBV25-1 and TRBJ2-7; D gene uncertain. V was shortened by 3 bases and J by 6 bases, with 9 bases between the two germline ends. Germline CDR1 reads MGHDK; CDR2 reads SYGVNS. The CDR3 has 12 amino acids. CDR3 sequence: CASSETFVEQYF. CDR3 nucleotide sequence: TGTGCCAGCAGTGAGACTTTTGTCGAGCAGTACTTC.

This clone was observed a handful of times. The chain is built from TRBV5-5 and TRBJ2-1, with 14 bases matching TRBD2. V was clipped by 4 bases and J by 4 bases; unmatched bases: 4. The CDR3 runs to 16 residues. Germline V gene data show CDR1 as SGHKS and CDR2 as YYEKEE (reference sequence). CDR3 coding DNA: TGTGCCAGCAGCGTAAGGACTAGCGGGGGGTACAATGAGCAGTTCTTC. Translated: CASSVRTSGGYNEQFF.

This clone has a handful of counts. This CDR3 is also generated by other DNA sequences in the sample. This sequence joins TRBV28 and TRBJ2-5, with no clear D. The CDR3 contains 11 residues. The ends were cut back, 5 bases at V and 4 bases at J, with 5 bases in the middle. The germline V gene encodes CDR1 MDHEN and CDR2 SYDVKM. CDR3 region: CASSPRETQYF. The CDR3, as DNA: TGTGCCAGCAGTCCCAGAGAGACCCAGTACTTC. Together with reference TRBV28 and TRBJ2-5, the CDR3 gives the full variable domain: DVKVTQSSRYLVKRTGEKVFLECVQDMDHENMFWYRQDPGLGLRLIYFSYDVKMKEKGDIPEGYSVSREKKERFSLILESASTNQTSMYLCASSPRETQYFGPGTRLLVL.

This clone was counted a few times. The chain has TRBV18 and TRBJ1-4; D is perhaps TRBD1 (5 bases). V lost 5 bases and J 7 bases, leaving 14 bases between the germline ends. The germline V gene encodes CDR1 KGHSH and CDR2 LQKENI. CDR3 size: 14 residues. The CDR3 spells CASSIAGKVEKLFF. The CDR3 nucleotides are TGTGCCAGCTCAATCGCAGGGAAGGTTGAAAAACTGTTTTTT.

V and J are TRBV7-9 and TRBJ1-2; possible D gene TRBD1, 6 bases. CDR1 is SEHNR, CDR2 FQNEAQ, per germline (reference sequence). Between the trimmed V and J ends, which lost 3 bases and 4 bases, there was a span of 9 bases. This CDR3 is 13 amino acids long. Here the CDR3 reads CASSLIGGYGYTF. The CDR3 nucleotides are TGTGCCAGCAGCTTGATAGGGGGCTATGGCTACACCTTC. Together with reference TRBV7-9 and TRBJ1-2, the CDR3 gives the full variable domain: DTGVSQNPRHKITKRGQNVTFRCDPISEHNRLYWYRQTLGQGPEFLTYFQNEAQLEKSRLLSDRFSAERPKGSFSTLEIQRTEQGDSAMYLCASSLIGGYGYTFGSGTRLTVV.

The chain uses TRBV28 and TRBJ2-7; 9 bases fit TRBD1. The trim removed 5 bases at V and 1 base at J, leaving 9 bases unmatched. This CDR3 is 16 amino acids long. Germline CDR1 is MDHEN and CDR2 is SYDVKM. The CDR3 coding sequence is TGTGCCAGCAGTCCCATTGGGACAGGGTCTTCCTACGAGCAGTACTTC. Protein product: CASSPIGTGSSYEQYF.